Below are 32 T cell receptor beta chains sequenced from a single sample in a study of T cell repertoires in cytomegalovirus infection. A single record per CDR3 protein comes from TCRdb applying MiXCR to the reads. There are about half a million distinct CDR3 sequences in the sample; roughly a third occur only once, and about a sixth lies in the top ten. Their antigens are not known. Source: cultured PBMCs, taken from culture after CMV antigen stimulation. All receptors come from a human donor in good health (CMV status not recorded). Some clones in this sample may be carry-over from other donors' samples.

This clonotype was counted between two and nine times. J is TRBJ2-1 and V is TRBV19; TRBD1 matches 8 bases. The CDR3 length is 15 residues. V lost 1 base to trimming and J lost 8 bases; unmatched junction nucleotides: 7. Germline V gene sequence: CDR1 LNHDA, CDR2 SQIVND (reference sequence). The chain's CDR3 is CASSIGTGIVDEQFF. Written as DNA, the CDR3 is TGTGCCAGTAGTATAGGGACAGGGATTGTGGATGAGCAGTTCTTC. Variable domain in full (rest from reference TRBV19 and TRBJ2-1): DGGITQSPKYLFRKEGQNVTLSCEQNLNHDAMYWYRQDPGQGLRLIYYSQIVNDFQKGDIAEGYSVSREKKESFPLTVTSAQKNPTAFYLCASSIGTGIVDEQFFGPGTRLTVL.

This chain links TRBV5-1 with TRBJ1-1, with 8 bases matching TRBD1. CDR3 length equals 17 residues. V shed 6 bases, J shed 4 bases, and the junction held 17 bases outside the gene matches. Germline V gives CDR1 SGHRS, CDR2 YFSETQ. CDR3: CASNPSNRGIFSTEAFF. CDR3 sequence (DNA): TGCGCCAGCAACCCTTCTAACAGGGGGATATTTTCCACTGAAGCTTTCTTT.

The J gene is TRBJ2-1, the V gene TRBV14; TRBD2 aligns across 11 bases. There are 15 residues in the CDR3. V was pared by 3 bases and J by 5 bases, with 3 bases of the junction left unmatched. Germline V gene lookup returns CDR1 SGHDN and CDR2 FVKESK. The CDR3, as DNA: TGTGCCAGCAGCCATCCGGGACTAGCGGACAATGAGCAGTTCTTC. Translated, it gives CASSHPGLADNEQFF. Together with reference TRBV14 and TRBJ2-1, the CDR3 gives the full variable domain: EAGVTQFPSHSVIEKGQTVTLRCDPISGHDNLYWYRRVMGKEIKFLLHFVKESKQDESGMPNNRFLAERTGGTYSTLKVQPAELEDSGVYFCASSHPGLADNEQFFGPGTRLTVL.

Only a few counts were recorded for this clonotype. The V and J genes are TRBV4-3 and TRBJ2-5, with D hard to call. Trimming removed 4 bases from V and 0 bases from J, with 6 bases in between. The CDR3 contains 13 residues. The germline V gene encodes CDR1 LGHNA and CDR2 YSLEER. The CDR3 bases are TGCGCCAGCAGCCTGTGGAACCAAGAGACCCAGTACTTC. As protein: CASSLWNQETQYF.

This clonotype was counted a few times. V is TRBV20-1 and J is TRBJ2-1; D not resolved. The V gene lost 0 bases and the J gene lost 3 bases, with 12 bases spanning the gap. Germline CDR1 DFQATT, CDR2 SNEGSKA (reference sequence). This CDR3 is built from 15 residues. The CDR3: CSARDLRSLYNEQFF. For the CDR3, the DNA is TGCAGTGCTAGAGACCTCCGATCCCTCTACAATGAGCAGTTCTTC.

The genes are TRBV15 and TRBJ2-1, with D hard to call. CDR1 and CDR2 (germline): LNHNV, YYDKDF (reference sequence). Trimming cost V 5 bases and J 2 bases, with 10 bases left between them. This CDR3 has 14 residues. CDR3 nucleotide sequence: TGTGCCACCAGCGCAGCGATGGCCTACAATGAGCAGTTCTTC. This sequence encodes CATSAAMAYNEQFF.

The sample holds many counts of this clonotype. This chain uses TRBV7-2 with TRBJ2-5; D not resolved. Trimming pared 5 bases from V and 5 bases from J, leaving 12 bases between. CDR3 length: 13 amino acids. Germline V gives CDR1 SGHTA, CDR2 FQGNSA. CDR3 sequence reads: CASSPNQVETQYF. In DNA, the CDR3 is TGTGCCAGCAGCCCGAATCAGGTGGAGACCCAGTACTTC.

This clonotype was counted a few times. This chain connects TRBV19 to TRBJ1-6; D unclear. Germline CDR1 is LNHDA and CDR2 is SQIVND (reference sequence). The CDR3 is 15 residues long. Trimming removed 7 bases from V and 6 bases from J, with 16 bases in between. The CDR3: CASTDRGFSNSPLHF. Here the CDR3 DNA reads TGTGCCAGTACAGACCGGGGATTCAGTAATTCACCCCTCCACTTT.

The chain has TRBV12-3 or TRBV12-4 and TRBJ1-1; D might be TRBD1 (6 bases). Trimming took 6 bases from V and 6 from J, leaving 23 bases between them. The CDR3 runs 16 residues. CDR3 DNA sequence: TGTGCCAGCAGGACTACCGGGGGGCAGGGCTTCGCTGAAGCTTTCTTT. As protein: CASRTTGGQGFAEAFF.

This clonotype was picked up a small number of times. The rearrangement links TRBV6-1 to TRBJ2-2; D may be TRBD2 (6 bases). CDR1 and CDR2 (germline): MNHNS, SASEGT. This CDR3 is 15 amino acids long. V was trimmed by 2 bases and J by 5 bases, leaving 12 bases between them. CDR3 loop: CASSEPGLITGELFF. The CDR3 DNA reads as TGTGCCAGCAGTGAACCGGGACTTATTACCGGGGAGCTGTTTTTT.

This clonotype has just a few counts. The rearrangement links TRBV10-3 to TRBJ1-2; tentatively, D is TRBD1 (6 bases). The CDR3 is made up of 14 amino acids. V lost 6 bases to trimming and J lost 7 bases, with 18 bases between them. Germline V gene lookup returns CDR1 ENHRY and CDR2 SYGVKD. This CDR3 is CAISEGQPTSGYTF. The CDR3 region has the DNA TGTGCCATCAGCGAAGGACAGCCCACATCTGGCTACACCTTC.

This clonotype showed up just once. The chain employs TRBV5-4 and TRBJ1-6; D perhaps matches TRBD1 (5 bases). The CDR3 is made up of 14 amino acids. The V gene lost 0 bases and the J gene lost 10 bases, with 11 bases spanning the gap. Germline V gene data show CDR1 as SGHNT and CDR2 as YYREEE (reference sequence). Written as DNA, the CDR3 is TGTGCCAGCAGCTTGGGGTCAGGGAGCTCACCCCTCCACTTT. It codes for CASSLGSGSSPLHF.

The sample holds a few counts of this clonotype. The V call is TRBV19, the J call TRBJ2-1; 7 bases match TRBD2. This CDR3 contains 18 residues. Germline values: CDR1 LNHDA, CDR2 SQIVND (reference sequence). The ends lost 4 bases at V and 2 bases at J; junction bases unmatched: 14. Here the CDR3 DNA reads TGTGCCAGTAGTAGCAACGCGCGGGGGTCCCCCGCCTACAATGAGCAGTTCTTC. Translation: CASSSNARGSPAYNEQFF.

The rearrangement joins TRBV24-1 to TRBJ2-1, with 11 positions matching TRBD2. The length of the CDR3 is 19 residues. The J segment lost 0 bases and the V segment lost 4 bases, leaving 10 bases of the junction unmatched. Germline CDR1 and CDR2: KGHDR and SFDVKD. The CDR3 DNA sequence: TGTGCCACCAGTGACCCGTCGGCTAGCGGGGGGATCTCCTACAATGAGCAGTTCTTC. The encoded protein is CATSDPSASGGISYNEQFF.

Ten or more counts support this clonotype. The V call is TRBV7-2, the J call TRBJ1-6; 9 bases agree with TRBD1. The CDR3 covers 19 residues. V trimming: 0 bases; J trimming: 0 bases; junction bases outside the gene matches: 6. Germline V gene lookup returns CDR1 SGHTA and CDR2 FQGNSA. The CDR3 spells CASSLALGQGSSYNSPLHF. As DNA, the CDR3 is TGTGCCAGCAGCTTAGCCCTGGGACAGGGAAGCTCCTATAATTCACCCCTCCACTTT.

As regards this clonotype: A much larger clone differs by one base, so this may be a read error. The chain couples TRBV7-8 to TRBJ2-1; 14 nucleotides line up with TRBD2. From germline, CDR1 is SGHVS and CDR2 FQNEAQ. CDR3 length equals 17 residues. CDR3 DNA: TGTGCCAACAGCGCACCGACTAGCGGGAGGGGCGGCAATGAGCAGTTCTTC. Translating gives CANSAPTSGRGGNEQFF.

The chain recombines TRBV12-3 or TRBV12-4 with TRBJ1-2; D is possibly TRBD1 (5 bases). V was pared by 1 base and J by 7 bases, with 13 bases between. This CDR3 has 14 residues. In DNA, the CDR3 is TGTGCCAGCAGTTTAGTCGCAGGGACGGGTGGCTACACCTTC. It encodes CASSLVAGTGGYTF.

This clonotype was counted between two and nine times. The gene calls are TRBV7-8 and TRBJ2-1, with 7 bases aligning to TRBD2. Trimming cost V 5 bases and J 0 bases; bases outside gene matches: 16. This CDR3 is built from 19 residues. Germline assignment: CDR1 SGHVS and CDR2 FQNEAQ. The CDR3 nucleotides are TGTGCCAGCAGCCTACTCTTTGGAGTAGCGGGTTACTCCTACAATGAGCAGTTCTTC. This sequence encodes CASSLLFGVAGYSYNEQFF.

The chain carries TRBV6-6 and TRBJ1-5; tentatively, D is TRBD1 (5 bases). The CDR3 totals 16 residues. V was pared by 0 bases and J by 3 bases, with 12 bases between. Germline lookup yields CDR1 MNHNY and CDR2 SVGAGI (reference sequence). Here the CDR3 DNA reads TGTGCCAGCAGTTACTCTGCGACAGACTACAATCAGCCCCAGCATTTT. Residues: CASSYSATDYNQPQHF.

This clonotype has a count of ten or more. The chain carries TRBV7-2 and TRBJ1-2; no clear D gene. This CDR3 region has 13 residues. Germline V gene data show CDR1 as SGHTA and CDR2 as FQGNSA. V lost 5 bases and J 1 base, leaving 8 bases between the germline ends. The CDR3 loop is CASSLDLNYGYTF. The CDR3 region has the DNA TGTGCCAGCAGCCTCGACCTTAACTATGGCTACACCTTC. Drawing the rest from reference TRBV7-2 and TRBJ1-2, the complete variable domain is GAGVSQSPSNKVTEKGKDVELRCDPISGHTALYWYRQSLGQGLEFLIYFQGNSAPDKSGLPSDRFSAERTGGSVSTLTIQRTQQEDSAVYLCASSLDLNYGYTFGSGTRLTVV.

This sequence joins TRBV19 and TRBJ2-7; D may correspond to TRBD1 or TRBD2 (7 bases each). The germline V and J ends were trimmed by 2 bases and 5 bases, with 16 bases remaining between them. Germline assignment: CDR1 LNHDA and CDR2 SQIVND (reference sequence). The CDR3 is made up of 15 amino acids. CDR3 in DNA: TGTGCCAGTAGTATAACAGGGGCTAGCGGTAACGAGCAGTACGTC. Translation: CASSITGASGNEQYV.

The chain's CDR3 is CASRFDPDTEAFF. The CDR3 bases are TGTGCCAGCAGATTTGACCCGGACACTGAAGCTTTCTTT. This rearrangement joins TRBV7-6 to TRBJ1-1; D uncertain. The CDR3 extends over 13 amino acids. Germline CDR1 is SGHVS and CDR2 is FNYEAQ. The ends were cut back, 6 bases at V and 3 bases at J, with 11 bases in the middle.

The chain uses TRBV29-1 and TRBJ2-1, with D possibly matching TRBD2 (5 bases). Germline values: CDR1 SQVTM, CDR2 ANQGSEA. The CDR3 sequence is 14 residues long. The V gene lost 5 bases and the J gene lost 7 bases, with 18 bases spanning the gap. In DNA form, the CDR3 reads TGCAGCGTTCAAGTGGGAGTGGGTGGGAATGAGCAGTTCTTC. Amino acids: CSVQVGVGGNEQFF.

The CDR3 DNA reads TGTGCCAGCAGTCTGGACGCAGACTATGGCTACACCTTC. Its translation: CASSLDADYGYTF. V is TRBV28 and J is TRBJ1-2, with unresolved D. Looked up from germline, CDR1 is MDHEN and CDR2 is SYDVKM. Trimming cost V 5 bases and J 3 bases, with 10 bases left between them. The CDR3 has 13 residues.

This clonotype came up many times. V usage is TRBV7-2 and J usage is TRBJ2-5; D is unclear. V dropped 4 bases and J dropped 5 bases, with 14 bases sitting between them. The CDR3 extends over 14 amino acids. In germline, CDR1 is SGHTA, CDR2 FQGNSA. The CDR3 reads CASSSPGMGETQYF. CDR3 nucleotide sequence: TGTGCCAGCAGCTCCCCTGGGATGGGGGAGACCCAGTACTTC.

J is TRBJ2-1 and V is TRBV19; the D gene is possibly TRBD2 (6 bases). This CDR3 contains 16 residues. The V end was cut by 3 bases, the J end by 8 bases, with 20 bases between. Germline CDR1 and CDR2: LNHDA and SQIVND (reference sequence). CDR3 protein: CASSIPSVRGRDEQFF. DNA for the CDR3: TGTGCCAGTAGTATCCCTAGCGTGAGAGGTAGAGATGAGCAGTTCTTC.

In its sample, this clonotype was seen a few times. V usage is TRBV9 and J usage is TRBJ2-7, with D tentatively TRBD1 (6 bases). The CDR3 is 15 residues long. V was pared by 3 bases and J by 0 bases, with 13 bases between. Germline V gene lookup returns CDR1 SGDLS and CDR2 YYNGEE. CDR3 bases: TGTGCCAGCAGCGCTGGGGCAGGGGACTCCTACGAGCAGTACTTC. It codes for CASSAGAGDSYEQYF.

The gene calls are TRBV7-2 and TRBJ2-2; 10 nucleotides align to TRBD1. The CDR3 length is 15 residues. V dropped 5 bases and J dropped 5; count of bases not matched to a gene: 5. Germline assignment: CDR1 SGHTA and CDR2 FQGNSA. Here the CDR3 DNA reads TGTGCCAGCAGCGCGAGGACAGGGGGAACCGGGGAGCTGTTTTTT. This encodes CASSARTGGTGELFF.

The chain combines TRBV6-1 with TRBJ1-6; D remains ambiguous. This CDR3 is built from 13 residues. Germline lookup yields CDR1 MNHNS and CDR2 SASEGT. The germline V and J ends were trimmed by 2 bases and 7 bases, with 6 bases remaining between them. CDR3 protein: CASSEIQNSPLHF. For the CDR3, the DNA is TGTGCCAGCAGTGAAATACAGAATTCACCCCTCCACTTT.

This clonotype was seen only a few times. For the CDR3, the DNA is TGTGCCAGTAGTCCCCGGACAGGGCCTACTGACAATGAGCAGTTCTTC. The encoded protein is CASSPRTGPTDNEQFF. The rearrangement joins TRBV19 to TRBJ2-1; 8 bases line up with TRBD1. V gave up 5 bases and J gave up 5 bases; unmatched junction bases: 11. CDR3 length equals 16 residues. CDR1 is LNHDA and CDR2 is SQIVND in the germline V gene (reference sequence).

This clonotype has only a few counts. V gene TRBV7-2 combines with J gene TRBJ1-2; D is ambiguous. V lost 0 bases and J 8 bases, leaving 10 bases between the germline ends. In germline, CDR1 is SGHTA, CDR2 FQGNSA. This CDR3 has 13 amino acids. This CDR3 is CASSLAGKEGYTF. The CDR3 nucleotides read TGTGCCAGCAGCTTAGCGGGGAAAGAAGGCTACACCTTC.

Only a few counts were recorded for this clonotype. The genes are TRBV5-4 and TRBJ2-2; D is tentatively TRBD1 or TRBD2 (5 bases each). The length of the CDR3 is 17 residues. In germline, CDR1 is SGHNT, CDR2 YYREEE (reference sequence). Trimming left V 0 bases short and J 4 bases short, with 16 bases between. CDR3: CASSLASYGTGTGELFF. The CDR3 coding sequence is TGTGCCAGCAGCTTGGCCTCATACGGGACGGGCACCGGGGAGCTGTTTTTT.